The present entry profiles one T cell receptor beta chain with its context. This record comes from a study of blood T cell repertoires in COVID-19. Study as a whole: Samples representing acute and convalescent COVID-19 were sourced from the United States, Italy and Spain. T cells, B-cell-depleted T cells, or PBMCs provided the cDNA or gDNA that served as material.

This CDR3 is 11 amino acids long. CDR1 SGHDT and CDR2 YYEEEE come from the germline V gene. Trimming took 6 bases from V and 4 from J, leaving 5 bases between them. Original processing notes: Reference gene primer amplification in the assay estimated nucleated cell counts. Assay: immunoSEQ multiplex PCR; the TCRdb copy retains only in-frame clones and omits some. The V and J calls and clone size come from that table; D and trimming were worked out from the DNA. This table has around 62,000 clones, roughly 92% appearing once. The chain uses TRBV5-6 and TRBJ2-1; no firm D call. This clonotype was obtained from a man between 65 and 85 years old with active COVID-19. Material for sequencing was peripheral blood. This CDR3 reads CASTTYNEQFF. In DNA form, the CDR3 reads TGTGCCAGCACAACATACAATGAGCAGTTCTTC.